What follows are 28 T cell receptor beta chains derived from one specimen sequenced in a study of blood T cell repertoires in COVID-19. Sequencing was performed with immunoSEQ multiplex PCR; in TCRdb, only in-frame clones are kept and a portion is missing. The table has about 180,000 clones, 65% to 90% seen once. The material sequenced was PBMCs or T cells enriched from blood (not recorded which). The receptors were sampled from a man aged 50 to 59 who had recovered from COVID-19.

The chain employs TRBV29-1 and TRBJ1-4; 8 bases map to TRBD1. Germline values: CDR1 SQVTM, CDR2 ANQGSEA. The CDR3 runs to 14 residues. V shed 3 bases and J 7 bases; nucleotides not matched to a gene: 7. The DNA of the CDR3 is TGCAGCGTTGATCGTGGGACAGGACGTGAAAAACTGTTTTTT. Encoded protein: CSVDRGTGREKLFF.

The chain combines TRBV30 with TRBJ2-1; no reliable D call. V lost 2 bases and J 5 bases, leaving 7 bases between the germline ends. The CDR3 totals 12 residues. Germline-derived CDR1 and CDR2 are GTSNPN and SVGIG (reference sequence). The CDR3 reads CAWSRVNNEQFF. The CDR3 DNA follows: TGTGCCTGGAGTAGAGTAAACAATGAGCAGTTCTTC.

The rearrangement joins TRBV13 to TRBJ1-1; 7 nucleotides agree with TRBD1. The CDR3 contains 12 residues. CDR1 and CDR2 from the germline V gene are PRHDT and FYEKMQ (reference sequence). Germline trimming cut 5 bases from V and 11 bases from J; bases unmatched to any gene: 8. CDR3 DNA: TGTGCCAGCAGCCATTTTGGGACAGAGGCTTTCTTT. It codes for CASSHFGTEAFF.

This chain uses TRBV3-1 (or the pseudogene TRBV3-2) with TRBJ2-7, with 8 positions matching TRBD1. The J segment lost 6 bases and the V segment lost 4 bases, leaving 5 bases of the junction unmatched. This CDR3 spans 13 amino acids. CDR1 is LGHDT and CDR2 is YNNKEL in the germline V gene (reference sequence). CDR3 residues: CASSLGQGREQYF. The CDR3 DNA is TGTGCCAGCAGCCTAGGACAGGGCCGCGAGCAGTACTTC.

The chain uses TRBV18 and TRBJ1-1; TRBD1 matches 10 bases. The V gene's germline CDR1 is KGHSH and CDR2 LQKENI. This CDR3 spans 14 amino acids. J gave up 4 bases and V 5 bases, and 4 bases lay outside the gene matches. CDR3 in amino acids: CASSNDRGLTEAFF. In DNA form, the CDR3 reads TGTGCCAGCTCAAACGACAGGGGGCTCACTGAAGCTTTCTTT. Full variable domain (outside the CDR3, taken from reference TRBV18 and TRBJ1-1): NAGVMQNPRHLVRRRGQEARLRCSPMKGHSHVYWYRQLPEEGLKFMVYLQKENIIDESGMPKERFSAEFPKEGPSILRIQQVVRGDSAAYFCASSNDRGLTEAFFGQGTRLTVV.

A single count supports this clone. The chain uses TRBV3-1 (or the pseudogene TRBV3-2) and TRBJ1-1; 10 nucleotides align to TRBD1. After removal of 5 bases from V and 1 base from J, the junction contained 7 bases not matched to a gene. In germline, CDR1 is LGHDT, CDR2 YNNKEL (reference sequence). This CDR3 contains 16 residues. The CDR3 DNA reads as TGTGCCAGCAGCACCCGGGACAGGGGAGGGAACACTGAAGCTTTCTTT. Residues: CASSTRDRGGNTEAFF.

About this clone: The junction departs from the called germline gene at one end, perhaps through a read error. The V gene is TRBV2, the J gene TRBJ2-7; 13 bases are a match to TRBD2. The CDR3 totals 13 residues. In germline, CDR1 is SNHLY, CDR2 FYNNEI. The CDR3 bases are TGTGCCCGCAGGACTAGCGGGGGATACGAGCAGTACTTC. Protein sequence: CARRTSGGYEQYF.

The rearrangement uses TRBV6-6 and TRBJ2-3, with 7 bases lining up with TRBD2. Germline CDR1 MNHNY, CDR2 SVGAGI (reference sequence). The CDR3 covers 15 residues. Losses at the gene ends were 7 bases for V and 8 bases for J; bases not matched to a gene: 15. The CDR3 loop reads CASTSSYGGSGTQYF. DNA for the CDR3: TGTGCCAGCACCTCCTCTTACGGGGGGTCAGGTACGCAGTATTTT.

The rearrangement links TRBV11-2 to TRBJ2-3, with D perhaps matching TRBD2 (5 bases). The V end was cut by 5 bases, the J end by 1 base, with 16 bases between. The CDR3 covers 16 residues. Germline V gene lookup returns CDR1 SGHAT and CDR2 FQNNGV. CDR3 sequence: CASSPRWTLGTDTQYF. The DNA of the CDR3 is TGTGCCAGCAGCCCGAGGTGGACTCTCGGCACAGATACGCAGTATTTT.

This clone has only a few counts. The chain employs TRBV5-1 and TRBJ1-5; possibly TRBD1 for D (5 bases). This CDR3 spans 15 amino acids. Trimming removed 0 bases at V and 4 bases at J, with 11 bases between. Germline CDR1 reads SGHRS; CDR2 reads YFSETQ. The CDR3 reads CASSLEGLRNQPQHF. CDR3 nucleotide sequence: TGCGCCAGCAGCTTGGAGGGGCTGCGGAATCAGCCCCAGCATTTT.

V is TRBV19 and J is TRBJ2-1, with 9 bases aligning to TRBD1. The CDR3 consists of 14 residues. V was clipped by 7 bases and J by 1 base; unmatched bases: 2. CDR1 is LNHDA and CDR2 is SQIVND in the germline V gene (reference sequence). Here the CDR3 reads CASKGTGSYNEQFF. Written as DNA, the CDR3 is TGTGCCAGTAAGGGGACAGGGTCCTACAATGAGCAGTTCTTC.

This clone occurred once. The CDR3 loop is CASSLGGPGDTQYF. The CDR3 DNA reads TGCGCCAGCAGCTTGGGGGGCCCCGGGGATACGCAGTATTTT. This chain connects TRBV5-1 to TRBJ2-3; TRBD1 might be the D (5 bases). From germline, CDR1 is SGHRS and CDR2 YFSETQ. The CDR3 totals 14 residues. The V and J ends lost 0 bases and 6 bases respectively, with 11 bases between them. Using reference TRBV5-1 and TRBJ2-3 for the parts outside the CDR3, the full variable domain is KAGVTQTPRYLIKTRGQQVTLSCSPISGHRSVSWYQQTPGQGLQFLFEYFSETQRNKGNFPGRFSGRQFSNSRSEMNVSTLELGDSALYLCASSLGGPGDTQYFGPGTRLTVL.

The CDR3 spells CASSYGTGMNTEAFF. In DNA, the CDR3 is TGTGCCAGCAGTTACGGGACAGGGATGAACACTGAAGCTTTCTTT. The V gene is TRBV6-5, the J gene TRBJ1-1; 9 bases line up with TRBD1. Trimming at V came to 2 bases and at J to 0 bases, leaving 1 base not matched to a gene. The CDR3 runs to 15 residues. In germline, CDR1 is MNHEY, CDR2 SVGAGI.

The chain uses TRBV28 and TRBJ1-6, with 7 positions matching TRBD1. V was pared by 8 bases and J by 4 bases, with 5 bases of the junction left unmatched. This CDR3 has 14 amino acids. Germline V gene sequence: CDR1 MDHEN, CDR2 SYDVKM. For the CDR3, the DNA is TGTGCCAGCGAGGACAGGAGTTATAATTCACCCCTCCACTTT. Amino acids: CASEDRSYNSPLHF.

The chain carries TRBV10-3 and TRBJ1-2; D not certain. CDR3 length: 16 amino acids. Germline V CDR1 and CDR2: ENHRY, SYGVKD. V dropped 3 bases and J dropped 0 bases, with 14 bases sitting between them. CDR3 sequence reads: CAISDTRGPSNYGYTF. The DNA for the CDR3 is TGTGCCATCAGTGATACTCGGGGTCCCTCTAACTATGGCTACACCTTC.

The sample holds a few counts of this clone. The V gene is TRBV6-4, the J gene TRBJ1-2; 7 positions agree with TRBD1. V trimming: 6 bases; J trimming: 4 bases; junction bases outside the gene matches: 5. This CDR3 is built from 13 residues. Germline V lookup: CDR1 MRHNA, CDR2 SNTAGT. This CDR3 reads CASSAGGVYGYTF. CDR3 coding DNA: TGTGCCAGCAGCGCAGGGGGTGTCTATGGCTACACCTTC.

This clone was observed a few times. This chain joins TRBV7-8 and TRBJ1-2; a weak D match, TRBD1 (5 bases). The CDR3 contains 13 residues. V lost 5 bases and J lost 0, with 7 bases in between. Germline lookup yields CDR1 SGHVS and CDR2 FQNEAQ. The chain's CDR3 is CASSPGANYGYTF. The CDR3 region has the DNA TGTGCCAGCAGCCCGGGGGCTAACTATGGCTACACCTTC.

The chain recombines TRBV9 with TRBJ2-1; D may be TRBD2 (5 bases). The CDR3 runs 15 residues. The V end lost 6 bases, the J end lost 0 bases, and 13 bases lay between the germline ends. From germline, CDR1 is SGDLS and CDR2 YYNGEE. The CDR3 is CASTEAGSSYNEQFF. The CDR3, as DNA: TGTGCCAGCACCGAGGCGGGTAGCTCCTACAATGAGCAGTTCTTC.

This clone was detected only once. The chain combines TRBV11-3 with TRBJ1-1; TRBD1 matches at 8 bases. The junction had 2 bases not matched to a gene; V was cut back by 4 bases and J by 1 base. Germline assignment: CDR1 SGHNT and CDR2 YENEEA. The CDR3 extends over 14 amino acids. For the CDR3, the DNA is TGTGCCAGCAGCTCCGGGACAGGGAACACTGAAGCTTTCTTT. Translating gives CASSSGTGNTEAFF. Together with reference TRBV11-3 and TRBJ1-1, the CDR3 gives the full variable domain: EAGVVQSPRYKIIEKKQPVAFWCNPISGHNTLYWYLQNLGQGPELLIRYENEEAVDDSQLPKDRFSAERLKGVDSTLKIQPAELGDSAVYLCASSSGTGNTEAFFGQGTRLTVV.

This clone appeared a single time. The rearrangement joins TRBV6-5 to TRBJ1-5, with a possible D match to TRBD1 (5 bases). The germline V and J ends were trimmed by 7 bases and 6 bases, with 16 bases remaining between them. This CDR3 has 14 amino acids. The germline V gene encodes CDR1 MNHEY and CDR2 SVGAGI. CDR3 sequence (DNA): TGTGCCAGCAACCCCACAAACGGGGGTCAGCCCCAGCATTTT. This codes for CASNPTNGGQPQHF.

The rearrangement uses TRBV5-4 and TRBJ1-2; D call uncertain. CDR1 and CDR2 from the germline V gene are SGHNT and YYREEE (reference sequence). Deletions cut 1 base from V and 3 bases from J, with 7 bases between. This CDR3 comprises 13 residues. The CDR3 DNA reads TGTGCCAGCAGCTTGTACAATTACTATGGCTACACCTTC. It specifies CASSLYNYYGYTF.

The chain joins TRBV5-4 to TRBJ1-2; 7 bases line up with TRBD1. This CDR3 has 15 residues. The germline gives CDR1 SGHNT, CDR2 YYREEE (reference sequence). V lost 2 bases, J lost 3 bases, and 7 bases stayed unmatched. The CDR3 sequence: CASSLQGYSDYGYTF. CDR3 sequence (DNA): TGTGCCAGCAGCTTACAGGGGTATTCTGACTATGGCTACACCTTC.

The chain carries TRBV5-1 and TRBJ2-2; TRBD2 matches at 15 bases. The CDR3 covers 16 residues. Germline CDR1 reads SGHRS; CDR2 reads YFSETQ. With 3 bases clipped from V and 6 bases from J, the junction kept 3 bases outside the gene matches. CDR3 nucleotides: TGCGCCAGCAGCTGGACTAGCGGGGGGGCCGCCGGGGAGCTGTTTTTT. It specifies CASSWTSGGAAGELFF.

This clone was counted at least ten times. The rearrangement joins TRBV3-1 (or the pseudogene TRBV3-2) to TRBJ1-1; 7 nucleotides match TRBD1. Looked up from germline, CDR1 is LGHDT and CDR2 is YNNKEL (reference sequence). The ends lost 7 bases at V and 6 bases at J; junction bases unmatched: 8. CDR3 length equals 13 residues. In nucleotides, the CDR3 is TGTGCCAGCAAAGAGACAGGGACGCCTGAAGCTTTCTTT. Translating it yields CASKETGTPEAFF.

The chain is built from TRBV6-5 and TRBJ2-3; 8 bases agree with TRBD2. V trimming: 0 bases; J trimming: 2 bases; junction bases outside the gene matches: 4. Germline V gene data show CDR1 as MNHEY and CDR2 as SVGAGI. CDR3 length: 16 amino acids. CDR3 in amino acids: CASSYSLADPTDTQYF. Written as DNA, the CDR3 is TGTGCCAGCAGTTACTCACTAGCGGACCCCACAGATACGCAGTATTTT.

The chain links TRBV6-4 to TRBJ1-5, with D possibly TRBD1 on 5 matching bases. Trimming took off 4 bases at V and 3 bases at J, with 16 bases between the two ends. Germline CDR1 is MRHNA and CDR2 is SNTAGT. The CDR3 sequence is 16 residues long. The CDR3 DNA is TGTGCCAGCAGTGCCCAGGGAGGGGCCACCAATCAGCCCCAGCATTTT. It is translated as CASSAQGGATNQPQHF.

The V and J genes are TRBV3-1 (or the pseudogene TRBV3-2) and TRBJ2-3; a weak D match, TRBD2 (6 bases). Germline lookup yields CDR1 LGHDT and CDR2 YNNKEL (reference sequence). The V end lost 4 bases, the J end lost 3 bases, and 17 bases lay between the germline ends. This CDR3 is built from 16 residues. CDR3 DNA sequence: TGTGCCAGCAGCCCGCAGGGAGGCAGCTGGACAGATACGCAGTATTTT. Translation: CASSPQGGSWTDTQYF.

The chain recombines TRBV10-1 with TRBJ1-1, with D perhaps matching TRBD1 (5 bases). The CDR3 consists of 14 residues. Germline V gene sequence: CDR1 WNHNN, CDR2 SYGVQD (reference sequence). Trimming pared 3 bases from V and 4 bases from J, leaving 12 bases between. CDR3 DNA sequence: TGCGCCAGCAGTGAATCGGGACTGACCACTGAAGCTTTCTTT. Translated: CASSESGLTTEAFF.